These T cell receptor beta chains were read from a single sample in a study of Ad26.COV2.S vaccination and SARS-CoV-2 variants. Profiled with immunoSEQ multiplex PCR; TCRdb holds only in-frame clones, not every one. The table lists roughly 350,000 clones, 80% to 90% of them singletons. Here the sequenced sample was peripheral blood, taken in a trial of Ad26.COV2.S vaccine versus placebo. All receptors come from a person between 18 and 60 years old who received the Ad26.COV2.S COVID-19 vaccine or a placebo. The conserved cysteine and the conserved F or W are not part of the CDR3 here.

>TRBV7-9|11
ASSTLQGSPLH
>TRBV7-3|18
ASSYTGLAGGPPVGGELF
>TRBV7-9|14
ASSLFVRDSTDTQY
>TRBV4-3|13
ASSQNRGQANVLT
>TRBV6-1|15
ASSEARRRNSNQPQH
>TRBV13|10
ASSLQNTEAF
>TRBV18|13
ASSPQDISQETQY
>TRBV24-1|11
ATSDPQYNEQF
>TRBV9|15
ASSRTQTGLRLETQY
>TRBV4-2|13
ASSQERGQGKGYT
>TRBV7-9|10
ASSSNNQPQH
>TRBV12-5|15
ASGLVQGPSTNEKLF
>TRBV9|12
ASSVETRPGELF
>TRBV6-5|11
ASRAGGGYGYT
>TRBV29-1|13
SVEAHGGRDTEAF
>TRBV5-1|14
ASSPTDSQDTDTQY
>TRBV6-2/TRBV6-3|11
ASSTDRVDEQF
>TRBV5-6|9
ASSRSEKLF
>TRBV19|13
ASSIDHGGRQTQY
>TRBV7-9|12
ASSSGQGQQPQH
>TRBV7-9|12
ASTKPGSSYEQY
>TRBV29-1|12
SVTRTGGPEELF
>TRBV5-4|11
ASSFGRSEKLF
>TRBV18|14
ASSPASGASTDTQY
>TRBV9|17
ASSVGFGGTGSSYNEQF
>TRBV27|13
ASSLGGTGGQPQH
>TRBV29-1|12
SVRYGTVNTEAF
>TRBV3-1/TRBV3-2|13
ASSQEGASGNTIY
>TRBV7-9|14
ASSTSGTGGDQPQH
>TRBV2|10
ASGQGSTEAF
>TRBV6-6|13
ASSYGGGTGETQY
>TRBV5-6|10
ASSFQRETQY
>TRBV5-1|13
ASSLGGGQGNTIY
>TRBV5-1|13
ASSLVGGVGEKLF
>TRBV2|13
ASTPRRGSNQPQH
>TRBV4-1|13
ASSHFGRVGDGYT
>TRBV14|15
ASSQDHSGGGTDTQY
>TRBV18|12
ASSPSGTLEGYT
>TRBV5-1|13
ASSWGQGNTGELF
>TRBV20-1|12
SASVPGHNYGYT
>TRBV6-5|13
ASSLAGADTGELF
>TRBV3-1/TRBV3-2|17
ASSQVSGGGQGYNSPLH
>TRBV6-5|13
ASTRGLQGTYEQY
>TRBV21-1|15
ASSKSRGGPRSRPQH
>TRBV4-3|13
ASSQEGTGTYEQY
>TRBV11-3|14
ASSPRLAENTGELF
>TRBV4-3|15
ASSQDRALPMNYGYT
>TRBV7-9|17
ASSLASGTGGPNTGELF
>TRBV10-3|13
AISRGAGESGELF
>TRBV9|11
ASSVAGSGIQY